Below, 29 T cell receptor beta chains from the same sample are listed, as sequenced in a study of T cells in Graves' hyperthyroidism and ophthalmopathy. The investigators amplified TCR beta CDR3 regions from RNA transcripts. A set of HTBI primers served as the primers for a first-round RT-PCR of the TCR CDR3. TCRdb analysed the multiplex PCR reads with MiXCR anew, one entry per CDR3 protein. This table holds 270,000 or so distinct CDR3 sequences, 13% to 15% found once. Specimen: blood. These receptor sequences come from a woman in her 50s with Graves' hyperthyroidism that later progressed to Graves' ophthalmopathy.

The table lists this clonotype with many counts. J is TRBJ1-6 and V is TRBV18, with 8 bases aligning to TRBD1. J was trimmed by 8 bases and V by 8 bases; bases with no gene match: 11. The CDR3 sequence is 15 residues long. Germline lookup yields CDR1 KGHSH and CDR2 LQKENI. Here the CDR3 reads CASRYSGQGDSPLHF. CDR3 in DNA: TGTGCCAGCCGCTATTCCGGACAGGGCGATTCACCCCTCCACTTT.

This clonotype was seen only a few times. The gene calls are TRBV5-1 and TRBJ2-1; a possible D gene is TRBD1 (5 bases). Germline CDR1 and CDR2: SGHRS and YFSETQ. The CDR3 length is 14 residues. The germline V and J ends were trimmed by 2 bases and 6 bases, with 12 bases remaining between them. The CDR3 DNA sequence: TGCGCCAGCAGCTTTTCAGGGATCAGCAATGAGCAGTTCTTC. It specifies CASSFSGISNEQFF. The whole variable domain, remainder taken from reference TRBV5-1 and TRBJ2-1, is KAGVTQTPRYLIKTRGQQVTLSCSPISGHRSVSWYQQTPGQGLQFLFEYFSETQRNKGNFPGRFSGRQFSNSRSEMNVSTLELGDSALYLCASSFSGISNEQFFGPGTRLTVL.

There are many counts of this clonotype. The rearrangement joins TRBV27 to TRBJ1-4; D is undetermined. From germline, CDR1 is MNHEY and CDR2 SMNVEV (reference sequence). This CDR3 has 12 residues. Trimming cost V 6 bases and J 8 bases, with 10 bases left between them. In DNA form, the CDR3 reads TGTGCCAGCAGAGCTTCGGGGGAAAAACTGTTTTTT. Translating it yields CASRASGEKLFF.

There are many counts of this clonotype. CDR3 amino acids: CASSPQGSLNEKLFF. The CDR3 DNA reads as TGTGCCAGCAGTCCACAGGGGTCCCTTAATGAAAAACTGTTTTTT. The chain carries TRBV12-3 or TRBV12-4 and TRBJ1-4; 7 bases align to TRBD1. V was clipped by 5 bases and J by 4 bases; unmatched bases: 7. The CDR3 contains 15 residues.

This clonotype was detected ten times or more. The chain has TRBV5-6 and TRBJ2-7; 10 bases match TRBD2. CDR1 SGHDT and CDR2 YYEEEE come from the germline V gene. This CDR3 has 15 residues. V was clipped by 3 bases and J by 6 bases; unmatched bases: 9. CDR3 sequence (DNA): TGTGCCAGCAGCTCGCGGGCTAGCGGGAGTAGCGAGCAGTACTTC. This codes for CASSSRASGSSEQYF.

This clonotype was recorded at least ten times. The genes are TRBV18 and TRBJ2-2; D is unresolved. The CDR3 totals 14 residues. Germline-derived CDR1 and CDR2 are KGHSH and LQKENI. The V end was cut by 3 bases, the J end by 6 bases, with 11 bases between. The CDR3 nucleotides read TGTGCCAGCTCACCGCCCCTACTTGCCGGGGAGCTGTTTTTT. As protein: CASSPPLLAGELFF.

This clonotype was seen a few times. V usage is TRBV25-1 and J usage is TRBJ1-1, with D possibly matching TRBD1 (5 bases). The CDR3 covers 15 residues. Per the germline V gene, CDR1 is MGHDK and CDR2 is SYGVNS. Trimming removed 4 bases from V and 1 base from J, with 13 bases in between. The CDR3 bases are TGTGCCAGCAGTGGGTGGGGGGGGACGAACACTGAAGCTTTCTTT. It is translated as CASSGWGGTNTEAFF.

This clonotype was observed many times. This chain links TRBV27 with TRBJ1-1; 8 nucleotides align to TRBD1. Germline V gene data show CDR1 as MNHEY and CDR2 as SMNVEV (reference sequence). The CDR3 totals 13 residues. The ends lost 4 bases at V and 5 bases at J; junction bases unmatched: 3. The CDR3 region is CASSYRGWTEAFF. Written as DNA, the CDR3 is TGTGCCAGCAGTTACAGGGGGTGGACTGAAGCTTTCTTT.

This clonotype was observed many times. One end of the junction does not line up with germline, which may come from a read error. The V gene is TRBV7-9, the J gene TRBJ1-2; D gene uncertain. Germline CDR1 reads SEHNR; CDR2 reads FQNEAQ (reference sequence). This CDR3 is built from 12 residues. The CDR3 DNA is TGTGCCAGCAGTTTAGTTTCTCGGGGCTACACCTTC. Translated: CASSLVSRGYTF.

This clonotype was seen many times. The chain recombines TRBV12-3 or TRBV12-4 with TRBJ2-7; no firm D call. The ends were cut back, 3 bases at V and 4 bases at J, with 10 bases in the middle. The CDR3 covers 13 residues. CDR3 sequence: CASSFRRFYEQYF. The DNA for the CDR3 is TGTGCCAGCAGTTTTCGGCGGTTTTACGAGCAGTACTTC.

The CDR3 DNA reads TGTGCCAGCAGCGTAGAAGGGACTAGCGGGAGAGATGAGCAGTTCTTC. Amino acid sequence: CASSVEGTSGRDEQFF. The chain links TRBV9 to TRBJ2-1, with 14 bases aligning to TRBD2. This CDR3 spans 16 amino acids. Trimming at V came to 0 bases and at J to 8 bases, leaving 4 bases not matched to a gene. CDR1 and CDR2 (germline): SGDLS, YYNGEE.

This clonotype has just a few counts. The chain couples TRBV10-1 to TRBJ1-1; a weak D match, TRBD1 (6 bases). V lost 4 bases and J 1 base, leaving 19 bases between the germline ends. CDR3 length equals 17 residues. Germline CDR1 reads WNHNN; CDR2 reads SYGVQD (reference sequence). The CDR3 DNA reads as TGCGCCAGCAGTGCAACGGGGGCCTTCGAGAGGAACACTGAAGCTTTCTTT. As protein: CASSATGAFERNTEAFF.

Many counts were recorded for this clonotype. The J gene is TRBJ2-7, the V gene TRBV20-1; 7 bases agree with TRBD1. The CDR3 spans 14 residues. Germline V gives CDR1 DFQATT, CDR2 SNEGSKA (reference sequence). V gave up 3 bases and J gave up 4 bases; unmatched junction bases: 9. The CDR3 here is CSASFMGQTYEQYF. The CDR3 nucleotides read TGCAGTGCTAGCTTCATGGGACAGACTTACGAGCAGTACTTC.

Ten or more counts support this clonotype. This rearrangement joins TRBV20-1 to TRBJ1-2, with D tentatively TRBD1 (5 bases). CDR3 length: 13 amino acids. V was shortened by 4 bases and J by 4 bases, with 13 bases between the two germline ends. Per the germline V gene, CDR1 is DFQATT and CDR2 is SNEGSKA (reference sequence). The CDR3 DNA reads TGCAGTGCTAACCCAGGGACGGCCTATGGCTACACCTTC. This sequence encodes CSANPGTAYGYTF.

This clonotype showed up many times. This chain uses TRBV30 with TRBJ1-6; D is unclear. Germline CDR1 and CDR2: GTSNPN and SVGIG (reference sequence). V shed 0 bases and J shed 7 bases, with 10 bases lying between them. The CDR3 loop spans 14 amino acids. This CDR3 is CAWSVLLRNSPLHF. Here the CDR3 DNA reads TGTGCCTGGAGTGTACTACTCAGGAATTCACCCCTCCACTTT.

At least ten counts were recorded for this clonotype. DNA for the CDR3: TGCGCCAGCTTCGTGGGACAGGGCTCCTACGAGCAGTACTTC. It specifies CASFVGQGSYEQYF. The V gene is TRBV5-1, the J gene TRBJ2-7; 9 bases are shared with TRBD1. Trimming took 7 bases from V and 0 from J; bases not matched to a gene: 5. This CDR3 is 14 amino acids long. Germline lookup yields CDR1 SGHRS and CDR2 YFSETQ.

This clonotype was seen ten or more times. V is TRBV11-3 and J is TRBJ2-1; either TRBD1 or TRBD2 may supply D (5 bases each). The CDR3 is 16 amino acids. V was shortened by 1 base and J by 4 bases, with 14 bases between the two germline ends. The germline V gene has CDR1 SGHNT and CDR2 YENEEA. CDR3 protein: CASSLAWGKRYNEQFF. The CDR3 DNA sequence: TGTGCCAGCAGCTTAGCGTGGGGGAAAAGGTACAATGAGCAGTTCTTC.

This clonotype has at least ten counts. This rearrangement joins TRBV12-3 or TRBV12-4 to TRBJ1-1, with 11 bases that match TRBD1. J was trimmed by 1 base and V by 5 bases; bases with no gene match: 9. The CDR3 contains 17 residues. CDR3 in amino acids: CASSPGQGAVENTEAFF. DNA of the CDR3: TGTGCCAGCAGTCCCGGACAGGGGGCCGTGGAGAACACTGAAGCTTTCTTT.

This clonotype was detected many times. The chain employs TRBV28 and TRBJ1-6; D remains ambiguous. Germline V gene data show CDR1 as MDHEN and CDR2 as SYDVKM. The CDR3 consists of 16 residues. The V end was cut by 2 bases, the J end by 10 bases, with 18 bases between. Written as DNA, the CDR3 is TGTGCCAGCAGTTTAGTTGGTATCGGCTGGGAATCACCCCTCCACTTT. Amino acids: CASSLVGIGWESPLHF.

Comment on this clonotype: A much larger clone is a single base away; this may be a read error. This chain links TRBV5-1 with TRBJ1-5; TRBD1 is a possible D gene (5 bases). The germline V gene encodes CDR1 SGHRS and CDR2 YFSETQ. This CDR3 comprises 16 residues. Trimming pared 2 bases from V and 5 bases from J, leaving 17 bases between. CDR3 in amino acids: CASSLGPERDDQPQHF. DNA of the CDR3: TGCGCCAGCAGCTTAGGCCCGGAAAGGGACGATCAGCCCCAGCATTTT.

This clonotype came up many times. The V and J genes are TRBV20-1 and TRBJ2-6, with a weak D call TRBD2 (5 bases). Trimming took off 2 bases at V and 0 bases at J, with 11 bases between the two ends. CDR1 DFQATT and CDR2 SNEGSKA come from the germline V gene (reference sequence). The length of the CDR3 is 16 residues. This chain's CDR3 is CSARKDCHSGANVLTF. CDR3 DNA sequence: TGCAGTGCTAGAAAGGACTGCCACTCTGGGGCCAACGTCCTGACTTTC.

This chain joins TRBV6-1 and TRBJ2-6, with 8 positions matching TRBD1. Germline V gives CDR1 MNHNS, CDR2 SASEGT. This CDR3 spans 19 amino acids. After removal of 2 bases from V and 0 bases from J, the junction contained 9 bases not matched to a gene. The CDR3 reads CASSEYGQGTRSGANVLTF. CDR3 bases: TGTGCCAGCAGTGAATACGGACAGGGAACCCGCTCTGGGGCCAACGTCCTGACTTTC.

In its sample, this clonotype was seen many times. The chain has TRBV12-3 or TRBV12-4 and TRBJ2-2; 12 positions agree with TRBD1. The length of the CDR3 is 15 residues. V was clipped by 6 bases and J by 7 bases; unmatched bases: 6. The CDR3 sequence is CASSSGQGAVGELFF. The CDR3 DNA reads as TGTGCCAGCAGCTCGGGACAGGGGGCGGTCGGGGAGCTGTTTTTT.

This clonotype was recorded many times. The V call is TRBV18, the J call TRBJ2-7; D is ambiguous. V was pared by 4 bases and J by 2 bases, with 12 bases between. Per germline, CDR1 KGHSH and CDR2 LQKENI. This CDR3 comprises 14 residues. The CDR3 sequence is CASSLNKATYEQYF. The DNA for the CDR3 is TGTGCCAGCTCACTTAACAAAGCGACCTACGAGCAGTACTTC.

This clonotype showed up many times. V and J are TRBV6-1 and TRBJ2-1, with 14 bases that match TRBD2. The CDR3 spans 17 residues. Trimming removed 5 bases from V and 6 bases from J; junction bases left unmatched: 9. Per the germline V gene, CDR1 is MNHNS and CDR2 is SASEGT. The CDR3 region has the DNA TGTGCCAGCAGTCACCGCCCCGGGACTAGCGGGAGCAATGAGCAGTTCTTC. Translating gives CASSHRPGTSGSNEQFF.

Concerning this clonotype: A much larger clone is a single base away; this may be a read error. V is TRBV11-2 and J is TRBJ1-3; no definite D call. The CDR3 consists of 14 residues. Germline V gives CDR1 SGHAT, CDR2 FQNNGV. CDR3 protein: CASSAPGLGNTVYF. In nucleotides, the CDR3 is TGTGCCAGCAGCGCCCCGGGTCTTGGAAACACCGTATATTTT.

This clonotype has ten or more counts. The chain links TRBV27 to TRBJ2-7; D may be TRBD1 (6 bases). The CDR3 spans 14 residues. CDR1 MNHEY and CDR2 SMNVEV come from the germline V gene (reference sequence). The ends were cut back, 3 bases at V and 5 bases at J, with 14 bases in the middle. The CDR3 DNA reads as TGTGCCAGCAGTTTTCCCGGACAGTACCACGAGCAGTACTTC. Amino acid sequence: CASSFPGQYHEQYF.

The table lists this clonotype with many counts. The genes are TRBV18 and TRBJ2-6, with TRBD1 as a possible D gene (5 bases). Looked up from germline, CDR1 is KGHSH and CDR2 is LQKENI. The CDR3 is made up of 15 amino acids. Trimming took 4 bases from V and 0 from J, leaving 7 bases between them. CDR3 in amino acids: CASSLGHSGANVLTF. The CDR3 DNA reads TGTGCCAGCTCACTAGGACACTCTGGGGCCAACGTCCTGACTTTC.

This clonotype has a handful of counts. The rearrangement joins TRBV20-1 to TRBJ2-1, with TRBD1 matching over 8 bases. Germline loops: CDR1 DFQATT, CDR2 SNEGSKA (reference sequence). With V trimmed by 5 bases and J by 3 bases, 6 bases remained unmatched. This CDR3 has 14 residues. DNA for the CDR3: TGCAGTGCTCCCGGGACAGGAGTCTACAATGAGCAGTTCTTC. It codes for CSAPGTGVYNEQFF.